Included here is one T cell receptor beta chain sequence, with context. These data belong to a study of blood T cell repertoires in COVID-19. Study at large: The United States, Italy and Spain were the sources of the acute and convalescent COVID-19 samples. From T cells, B-cell-depleted T cells, or PBMCs came the material, which was cDNA or gDNA.

Per the study methods: Reference gene primer amplification yielded estimated nucleated cell counts. Sequenced by immunoSEQ multiplex PCR; TCRdb stores in-frame clones only, minus some. V and J calls and clone size follow that table, whereas D and trimming were derived from the DNA. The sample includes some 66,000 clones, about 91% of them seen just once. Between the trimmed V and J ends, which lost 3 bases and 7 bases, there was a span of 13 bases. Germline CDR1 reads LNHDA; CDR2 reads SQIVND (reference sequence). The length of the CDR3 is 15 residues. Material for sequencing was peripheral blood. The rearrangement uses TRBV19 and TRBJ1-6; the D is unclear. The clonotype was recovered from a human donor in a cohort sampled during active COVID-19. The CDR3 region has the DNA TGTGCCAGTAGTATCGTCGTCCGGGGAAATTCACCCCTCCACTTT. Its protein is CASSIVVRGNSPLHF.